This TCR beta chain appears in the sequencing data of a study of a mutant IDH1 vaccine in newly diagnosed glioma. The wider study: Before enrollment, the patients had been treated with radiotherapy alone, temozolomide alone, or both together. Most of them had received both.

A single count supports this clone. Using immunoSEQ multiplex PCR, the repertoire was profiled, and TCRdb retains in-frame clones only, with some absent. This table holds about 46,000 clones, 86% found once. This CDR3 is built from 15 residues. Germline CDR1 is LGHNA and CDR2 is YSLEER. The ends were cut back, 1 base at V and 7 bases at J, with 14 bases in the middle. Time point here: baseline, week 1 (first vaccination visit). The treatment is: pre-vaccination baseline after standard-of-care therapy. Sequencing used PBMCs, obtained from a glioma patient treated with radiotherapy, temozolomide or both. The V call is TRBV4-3, the J call TRBJ2-4, with D possibly TRBD1 on 5 matching bases. This receptor was identified in a man in his forties with glioma. Written as DNA, the CDR3 is TGCGCCAGCAGCCAAGGTGTAGGGGAAGCGAACATTCAGTACTTC. As protein: CASSQGVGEANIQYF.